Presented here are 20 T cell receptor beta chains from one specimen sequenced in a study of T-cell memory formation after mild COVID-19. TCRdb passed the 5' RACE reads through MiXCR, listing each CDR3 protein once. Of about 180,000 distinct CDR3 sequences listed, approximately 18% are singletons. Sequencing was performed on PBMCs or a T cell subset sorted from them (not recorded which). These receptors were taken from a man aged 18 to 29 who had mild COVID-19 (a few samples of this study predate the infection). Cell type and time point are not known.

Only a few counts were recorded for this clonotype. This chain's CDR3 is CSGGLAEETQYF. CDR3 nucleotide sequence: TGCAGCGGGGGACTAGCTGAAGAGACCCAGTACTTC. The rearrangement links TRBV29-1 to TRBJ2-5; 9 nucleotides match TRBD2. The CDR3 runs 12 residues. The V gene end was trimmed by 7 bases and the J gene end by 3 bases; junction bases not matched to a gene: 3. From germline, CDR1 is SQVTM and CDR2 ANQGSEA. Full variable domain (outside the CDR3, taken from reference TRBV29-1 and TRBJ2-5): SAVISQKPSRDICQRGTSLTIQCQVDSQVTMMFWYRQQPGQSLTLIATANQGSEATYESGFVIDKFPISRPNLTFSTLTVSNMSPEDSSIYLCSGGLAEETQYFGPGTRLLVL.

The rearrangement joins TRBV6-2 or TRBV6-3 to TRBJ2-2; D is possibly TRBD1 (5 bases). Trimming removed 10 bases from V and 5 bases from J, with 23 bases in between. Germline V gives CDR1 MNHEY, CDR2 SVGEGT. The CDR3 runs 16 residues. The CDR3 coding sequence is TGTGCCACCTCTAACCCAAGGGCAGGGCGGACCGGGGAGCTGTTTTTT. It encodes CATSNPRAGRTGELFF.

This clonotype was detected a few times. The rearrangement links TRBV18 to TRBJ2-7; possible D gene TRBD2, 5 bases. The germline V gene has CDR1 KGHSH and CDR2 LQKENI. V lost 3 bases, J lost 5 bases, and 8 bases lay in between. This CDR3 has 12 amino acids. This CDR3 reads CASSPSEDEQYF. As DNA, the CDR3 is TGTGCCAGCTCACCCTCGGAGGACGAGCAGTACTTC.

The chain couples TRBV28 to TRBJ2-7; D gene unclear. V was cut by 5 bases and J by 2 bases, with 10 bases left in between. The CDR3 loop spans 13 amino acids. The germline CDR1 and CDR2 sequences are MDHEN and SYDVKM. The CDR3 bases are TGTGCCAGCAGTAAAAGGCGTACCTACGAGCAGTACTTC. Its translation: CASSKRRTYEQYF.

This rearrangement joins TRBV7-9 to TRBJ2-1; D is ambiguous. Germline V lookup: CDR1 SEHNR, CDR2 FQNEAQ (reference sequence). The V end lost 5 bases, the J end lost 9 bases, and 8 bases lay between the germline ends. This CDR3 contains 11 residues. CDR3 loop: CASSHASEQFF. For the CDR3, the DNA is TGTGCCAGCAGCCATGCTAGTGAGCAGTTCTTC. Drawing the rest from reference TRBV7-9 and TRBJ2-1, the complete variable domain is DTGVSQNPRHKITKRGQNVTFRCDPISEHNRLYWYRQTLGQGPEFLTYFQNEAQLEKSRLLSDRFSAERPKGSFSTLEIQRTEQGDSAMYLCASSHASEQFFGPGTRLTVL.

There are many counts of this clonotype. The rearrangement joins TRBV12-3 or TRBV12-4 to TRBJ2-5, with D unresolved. Trimming took off 3 bases at V and 4 bases at J, with 3 bases between the two ends. The CDR3 spans 11 residues. The CDR3 bases are TGTGCCAGCAGTTTGTTAGAGACCCAGTACTTC. Translation: CASSLLETQYF.

This clonotype showed up just a few times. This chain links TRBV29-1 with TRBJ1-2, with 11 nucleotides matching TRBD1. Germline CDR1 is SQVTM and CDR2 is ANQGSEA. J was trimmed by 0 bases and V by 7 bases; bases with no gene match: 1. The CDR3 contains 13 residues. The CDR3 DNA reads as TGCAGCGCGGGACAGGGGGCTAACTATGGCTACACCTTC. It is translated as CSAGQGANYGYTF.

This rearrangement joins TRBV11-2 to TRBJ1-2; TRBD1 matches 7 bases. The CDR3 runs to 13 residues. CDR1 is SGHAT, CDR2 FQNNGV, per germline. V shed 5 bases and J 5 bases; nucleotides not matched to a gene: 5. In DNA, the CDR3 is TGTGCCAGCAGCGAATCGACAGGGTATGGCTACACCTTC. This sequence encodes CASSESTGYGYTF.

This clonotype was detected only once. The V gene is TRBV6-6, the J gene TRBJ1-2, with TRBD1 matching 7 bases. The CDR3 has 13 residues. The J segment lost 8 bases and the V segment lost 4 bases, leaving 7 bases of the junction unmatched. The germline gives CDR1 MNHNY, CDR2 SVGAGI (reference sequence). CDR3 sequence: CASSSADRVGYTF. The CDR3 DNA reads as TGTGCCAGCAGTTCCGCCGACAGGGTCGGCTACACCTTC.

The chain combines TRBV11-3 with TRBJ2-3, with a weak D call TRBD2 (5 bases). Germline assignment: CDR1 SGHNT and CDR2 YENEEA. V was cut by 4 bases and J by 8 bases, with 10 bases left in between. The CDR3 has 12 residues. This CDR3 reads CASSSGGGTQYF. Written as DNA, the CDR3 is TGTGCCAGCAGCTCCGGAGGAGGTACGCAGTATTTT. Full variable domain (outside the CDR3, taken from reference TRBV11-3 and TRBJ2-3): EAGVVQSPRYKIIEKKQPVAFWCNPISGHNTLYWYLQNLGQGPELLIRYENEEAVDDSQLPKDRFSAERLKGVDSTLKIQPAELGDSAVYLCASSSGGGTQYFGPGTRLTVL.

This clonotype has at least ten counts. Here the CDR3 DNA reads TGTGCCAGCAGCCGGGACAGGGACTATGGCTACACCTTC. Protein: CASSRDRDYGYTF. The chain has TRBV7-9 and TRBJ1-2; 9 nucleotides match TRBD1. The CDR3 consists of 13 residues. The germline gives CDR1 SEHNR, CDR2 FQNEAQ (reference sequence). The V gene end was trimmed by 5 bases and the J gene end by 3 bases; junction bases not matched to a gene: 1.

This clonotype came up a few times. The chain carries TRBV5-1 and TRBJ2-3, with D hard to call. Between the trimmed V and J ends, which lost 0 bases and 2 bases, there was a span of 10 bases. From germline, CDR1 is SGHRS and CDR2 YFSETQ. CDR3 length: 15 amino acids. The DNA for the CDR3 is TGCGCCAGCAGCTTGGCGGGCAAGGACACAGATACGCAGTATTTT. Protein product: CASSLAGKDTDTQYF.

This clonotype was observed a few times. The chain couples TRBV11-2 to TRBJ2-1, with D uncertain. Germline lookup yields CDR1 SGHAT and CDR2 FQNNGV. CDR3 length: 13 residues. V was clipped by 0 bases and J by 10 bases, with 10 bases between them. The CDR3 loop is CASSLDRAWEQFF. CDR3 nucleotide sequence: TGTGCCAGCAGCTTAGATCGGGCCTGGGAGCAGTTCTTC. Full variable domain (remainder filled in from reference TRBV11-2 and TRBJ2-1): EAGVAQSPRYKIIEKRQSVAFWCNPISGHATLYWYQQILGQGPKLLIQFQNNGVVDDSQLPKDRFSAERLKGVDSTLKIQPAKLEDSAVYLCASSLDRAWEQFFGPGTRLTVL.

This clonotype was recorded many times. J is TRBJ1-5 and V is TRBV7-8; D unresolved. In germline, CDR1 is SGHVS, CDR2 FQNEAQ. The CDR3 covers 14 residues. V lost 1 base to trimming and J lost 4 bases, with 8 bases between them. CDR3 in amino acids: CASSLGSRNQPQHF. DNA of the CDR3: TGTGCCAGCAGCTTAGGCAGCCGTAATCAGCCCCAGCATTTT.

This clonotype was recorded a few times. The chain recombines TRBV29-1 with TRBJ1-1, with D perhaps TRBD1 (5 bases). The germline CDR1 and CDR2 sequences are SQVTM and ANQGSEA. The CDR3 runs 12 residues. The V end lost 4 bases, the J end lost 6 bases, and 12 bases lay between the germline ends. CDR3 protein: CSVAGLNSEAFF. The CDR3 DNA sequence: TGCAGCGTTGCAGGGTTGAATTCTGAAGCTTTCTTT.

The chain is built from TRBV10-3 and TRBJ2-7; TRBD1 might be the D (5 bases). Germline V gene data show CDR1 as ENHRY and CDR2 as SYGVKD. The CDR3 contains 14 residues. Trimming pared 3 bases from V and 3 bases from J, leaving 12 bases between. Written as DNA, the CDR3 is TGTGCCATCAGTGAACCAGGGTTTGACTACGAGCAGTACTTC. Its translation is CAISEPGFDYEQYF.

The chain carries TRBV9 and TRBJ2-5, with D maybe TRBD2 (6 bases). CDR1 and CDR2 (germline): SGDLS, YYNGEE. This CDR3 region has 16 residues. Trimming took 0 bases from V and 5 from J, leaving 17 bases between them. The chain's CDR3 is CASSVGRGGILETQYF. The DNA of the CDR3 is TGTGCCAGCAGCGTAGGGCGGGGAGGAATTTTGGAGACCCAGTACTTC.

V gene TRBV6-5 combines with J gene TRBJ2-3; 8 nucleotides agree with TRBD1. Trimming took 7 bases from V and 2 from J; bases not matched to a gene: 14. CDR1 and CDR2 (germline): MNHEY, SVGAGI. The CDR3 length is 17 residues. Here the CDR3 reads CASTRRRDRISTDTQYF. The DNA of the CDR3 is TGTGCCAGCACCCGAAGGAGGGACAGGATATCCACAGATACGCAGTATTTT.

This clonotype has more than one count but fewer than ten. CDR3 sequence: CSARTGSDTQYF. The CDR3 DNA sequence: TGCAGTGCTAGGACAGGGTCAGATACGCAGTATTTT. This chain connects TRBV20-1 to TRBJ2-3; 7 nucleotides align to TRBD1. V shed 3 bases, J shed 4 bases, and the junction held 1 base outside the gene matches. The germline V gene encodes CDR1 DFQATT and CDR2 SNEGSKA (reference sequence). The CDR3 covers 12 residues.

This clonotype was detected a few times. The genes are TRBV7-3 and TRBJ2-1; the D call may be TRBD1 or TRBD2 (6 bases each). Trimming pared 1 base from V and 3 bases from J, leaving 10 bases between. The CDR3 extends over 15 amino acids. CDR1 is SGHTA, CDR2 FQGTGA, per germline. The CDR3: CASSLNGGLYNEQFF. The CDR3 DNA reads TGTGCCAGCAGCTTAAACGGGGGCCTCTACAATGAGCAGTTCTTC.